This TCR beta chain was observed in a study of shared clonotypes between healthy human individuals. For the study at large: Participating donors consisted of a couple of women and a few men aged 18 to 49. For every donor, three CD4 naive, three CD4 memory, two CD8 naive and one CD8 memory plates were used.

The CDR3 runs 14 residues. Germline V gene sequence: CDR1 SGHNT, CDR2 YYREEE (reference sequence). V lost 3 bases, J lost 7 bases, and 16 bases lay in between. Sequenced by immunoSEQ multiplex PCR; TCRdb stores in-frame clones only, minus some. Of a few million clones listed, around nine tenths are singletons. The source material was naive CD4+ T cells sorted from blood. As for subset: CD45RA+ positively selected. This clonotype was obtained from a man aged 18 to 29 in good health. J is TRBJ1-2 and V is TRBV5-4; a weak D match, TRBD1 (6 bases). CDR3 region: CASSSGRQVGGYTF. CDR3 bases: TGTGCCAGCAGCTCCGGGAGACAGGTTGGTGGCTACACCTTC.